The next 29 T cell receptor beta chains were all read from a single sample in a study of blood T cells in healthy people across ages. Using a J-beta primer mix together with a sample-barcoded 5' primer, a second PCR was run for roughly 6 to 11 cycles. TCRdb passed the 5' RACE reads through MiXCR, listing each CDR3 protein once. In the table there are about 940,000 distinct CDR3 sequences, roughly 48% of which are singletons. The sample taken for sequencing was blood. Receptors originate from a man aged 25 to 40 in good health.

This rearrangement joins TRBV2 to TRBJ1-5; perhaps TRBD1 as D (5 bases). Trimming shortened V by 6 bases and J by 2 bases, and 17 bases separated the two germline ends. The CDR3 is 16 amino acids. Germline-derived CDR1 and CDR2 are SNHLY and FYNNEI. Written as DNA, the CDR3 is TGTGCCAGCAGCCCCCGGACACCTAGGGGCAATCAGCCCCAGCATTTT. It specifies CASSPRTPRGNQPQHF. Combining the CDR3 with reference TRBV2 and TRBJ1-5 gives the whole variable domain EPEVTQTPSHQVTQMGQEVILRCVPISNHLYFYWYRQILGQKVEFLVSFYNNEISEKSEIFDDQFSVERPDGSNFTLKIRSTKLEDSAMYFCASSPRTPRGNQPQHFGDGTRLSIL.

This clonotype was observed once. The chain uses TRBV20-1 and TRBJ1-2; D is uncertain. The germline gives CDR1 DFQATT, CDR2 SNEGSKA (reference sequence). The CDR3 runs to 12 residues. Trimming pared 6 bases from V and 1 base from J, leaving 9 bases between. CDR3 bases: TGCAGTGCGCGGACGAGTAACTATGGCTACACCTTC. Encoded protein: CSARTSNYGYTF.

J is TRBJ2-5 and V is TRBV20-1; 7 positions match TRBD1. V gave up 6 bases and J gave up 11 bases; unmatched junction bases: 18. Looked up from germline, CDR1 is DFQATT and CDR2 is SNEGSKA (reference sequence). The CDR3 length is 14 residues. As DNA, the CDR3 is TGCAGTGCGATGATAGGGGGCGTAGGGAATGAGCAGTACTTC. This codes for CSAMIGGVGNEQYF.

The chain joins TRBV7-2 to TRBJ2-1; 10 bases map to TRBD2. With V trimmed by 1 base and J by 15 bases, 12 bases remained unmatched. This CDR3 is built from 15 residues. The germline gives CDR1 SGHTA, CDR2 FQGNSA. Here the CDR3 reads CASSLGASGGALRFF. CDR3 DNA sequence: TGTGCCAGCAGCTTAGGGGCTAGCGGGGGTGCCCTTCGGTTCTTC.

This clonotype has only a few counts. The chain carries TRBV5-1 and TRBJ2-7; D not certain. This CDR3 has 12 amino acids. Germline values: CDR1 SGHRS, CDR2 YFSETQ. Trimming removed 2 bases from V and 7 bases from J, with 10 bases in between. The CDR3 DNA reads as TGCGCCAGCAGCTTTTCGAACAATGAGCAGTACTTC. Encoded protein: CASSFSNNEQYF.

As concerns this clonotype: Germline is not matched at one junction end, which may reflect a read error. The rearrangement uses TRBV12-3 or TRBV12-4 and TRBJ2-7; D is possibly TRBD1 or TRBD2 (5 bases each). The CDR3 is made up of 14 amino acids. This CDR3 is CASSLADRGYGQYF. CDR3 in DNA: TGTGCCAGCAGTTTAGCGGACCGGGGCTACGGGCAGTACTTC.

This chain connects TRBV4-1 to TRBJ2-7; no reliable D call. V lost 0 bases and J 2 bases, leaving 11 bases between the germline ends. In germline, CDR1 is MGHRA, CDR2 YSYEKL. This CDR3 has 15 residues. The CDR3 here is CASSQDQAATYEQYF. The CDR3 DNA sequence: TGCGCCAGCAGCCAAGATCAGGCTGCCACCTACGAGCAGTACTTC.

The V call is TRBV6-2 or TRBV6-3, the J call TRBJ2-3; 8 bases match TRBD1. The CDR3 sequence is 15 residues long. Trimming at V came to 4 bases and at J to 2 bases, leaving 5 bases not matched to a gene. The germline V gene has CDR1 MNHEY and CDR2 SVGEGT. CDR3 amino acids: CASSSRTGTTDTQYF. CDR3 in DNA: TGTGCCAGCAGTTCAAGGACAGGGACCACAGATACGCAGTATTTT.

This clonotype was found a few times. This sequence joins TRBV6-5 and TRBJ1-2; weak D call: TRBD1 (5 bases). Germline CDR1 MNHEY, CDR2 SVGAGI. V dropped 0 bases and J dropped 4 bases, with 9 bases sitting between them. The CDR3 spans 14 residues. In nucleotides, the CDR3 is TGTGCCAGCAGTTACTCGGAGGGGATCTATGGCTACACCTTC. It yields the protein CASSYSEGIYGYTF.

This rearrangement joins TRBV27 to TRBJ1-2; TRBD1 might be the D (5 bases). CDR3 length equals 14 residues. Looked up from germline, CDR1 is MNHEY and CDR2 is SMNVEV (reference sequence). V was pared by 0 bases and J by 7 bases, with 12 bases between. The chain's CDR3 is CASSLSNRRGGYTF. CDR3 in DNA: TGTGCCAGCAGTTTATCGAACAGGAGGGGTGGCTACACCTTC.

The chain has TRBV6-1 and TRBJ2-3; D call uncertain. The germline V gene encodes CDR1 MNHNS and CDR2 SASEGT. This CDR3 region has 15 residues. The germline V and J ends were trimmed by 0 bases and 1 base, with 8 bases remaining between them. CDR3 in DNA: TGTGCCAGCAGTGAAGCGGGGTGGGGCACAGATACGCAGTATTTT. This encodes CASSEAGWGTDTQYF.

On this clonotype itself: At one end the junction does not follow the germline gene, possibly because of a read error. The chain has TRBV20-1 and TRBJ2-1; 12 bases match TRBD2. Germline CDR1 and CDR2: DFQATT and SNEGSKA (reference sequence). The CDR3 runs to 16 residues. CDR3 loop: CSARDMTSGGYNGQFF. CDR3 nucleotide sequence: TGCAGTGCTAGAGATATGACTAGCGGGGGCTACAATGGGCAGTTCTTC.

V and J are TRBV6-2 or TRBV6-3 and TRBJ1-6; possibly TRBD1 for D (5 bases). Per the germline V gene, CDR1 is MNHEY and CDR2 is SVGEGT. The ends were cut back, 7 bases at V and 7 bases at J, with 17 bases in the middle. The CDR3 spans 15 residues. The CDR3 DNA follows: TGTGCCAGCACCCTGGGAAGGGGAAGAAATTCACCCCTCCACTTT. Its translation: CASTLGRGRNSPLHF.

The chain carries TRBV20-1 and TRBJ2-1, with 10 positions matching TRBD2. The germline V gene encodes CDR1 DFQATT and CDR2 SNEGSKA (reference sequence). After removal of 5 bases from V and 6 bases from J, the junction contained 10 bases not matched to a gene. The CDR3 covers 15 residues. The CDR3 loop reads CSALTSGGARNEQFF. CDR3 sequence (DNA): TGCAGTGCTCTGACAAGCGGGGGGGCCCGCAATGAGCAGTTCTTC.

This clonotype was recorded at least ten times. CDR3 in amino acids: CSGGGLGPDTQYF. The CDR3 DNA reads as TGCAGCGGAGGGGGACTAGGTCCAGATACGCAGTATTTT. The rearrangement uses TRBV29-1 and TRBJ2-3, with 8 bases that match TRBD2. The V segment lost 7 bases and the J segment 4 bases; nucleotides outside the gene matches: 7. The length of the CDR3 is 13 residues. Per the germline V gene, CDR1 is SQVTM and CDR2 is ANQGSEA.

The chain uses TRBV29-1 and TRBJ1-2, with D uncertain. This CDR3 is 12 amino acids long. V lost 2 bases, J lost 4 bases, and 8 bases lay in between. Germline CDR1 is SQVTM and CDR2 is ANQGSEA. The CDR3 DNA reads as TGCAGCGTTGAATGGATTGCCTATGGCTACACCTTC. This gives the protein CSVEWIAYGYTF. Using reference TRBV29-1 and TRBJ1-2 for the parts outside the CDR3, the full variable domain is SAVISQKPSRDICQRGTSLTIQCQVDSQVTMMFWYRQQPGQSLTLIATANQGSEATYESGFVIDKFPISRPNLTFSTLTVSNMSPEDSSIYLCSVEWIAYGYTFGSGTRLTVV.

The chain employs TRBV3-1 and TRBJ2-3, with D unclear. The CDR3 is made up of 15 amino acids. Trimming left V 4 bases short and J 1 base short, with 12 bases between. Germline-derived CDR1 and CDR2 are LGHDT and YNNKEL (reference sequence). The CDR3 nucleotides read TGTGCCAGCAGCCTCAGCCCCGACGGCACAGATACGCAGTATTTT. It is translated as CASSLSPDGTDTQYF.

This clonotype has a single count. V usage is TRBV11-2 and J usage is TRBJ2-1, with D tentatively TRBD1 or TRBD2 (6 bases each). Trimming stripped 2 bases from V and 5 bases from J, with 16 bases between. CDR3 length: 16 amino acids. Germline CDR1 and CDR2: SGHAT and FQNNGV. CDR3 nucleotide sequence: TGTGCCAGCAGCTTAACGAGGGGGGCTGGCAACAATGAGCAGTTCTTC. Protein: CASSLTRGAGNNEQFF.

This clonotype is medium-sized (0.01 to 0.1%) by share. The genes are TRBV4-1 and TRBJ1-4, with 10 positions matching TRBD1. Germline CDR1 MGHRA, CDR2 YSYEKL. Trimming removed 4 bases from V and 4 bases from J; junction bases left unmatched: 6. This CDR3 is 16 amino acids long. The CDR3 reads CASSPGTGAGNEKLFF. DNA of the CDR3: TGCGCCAGCAGCCCCGGGACAGGGGCGGGTAATGAAAAACTGTTTTTT.

This sequence joins TRBV25-1 and TRBJ2-7; 9 nucleotides agree with TRBD2. V lost 0 bases and J lost 3; bases outside the gene matches: 6. This CDR3 has 16 amino acids. Germline CDR1 reads MGHDK; CDR2 reads SYGVNS. CDR3 in DNA: TGTGCCAGCAGTGAATATAGGCCTAGCGGGAACTACGAGCAGTACTTC. Protein: CASSEYRPSGNYEQYF.

Here the CDR3 reads CASSLGGGKNEQFF. CDR3 in DNA: TGTGCCAGCAGTTTGGGCGGGGGAAAAAATGAGCAGTTCTTC. The V gene is TRBV12-3 or TRBV12-4, the J gene TRBJ2-1, with TRBD2 matching 7 bases. The CDR3 is made up of 14 amino acids. Trimming removed 3 bases from V and 7 bases from J; junction bases left unmatched: 6.

This clonotype has a handful of counts. This chain joins TRBV25-1 and TRBJ1-2; D not resolved. V dropped 4 bases and J dropped 2 bases, with 8 bases sitting between them. CDR3 length: 13 residues. From germline, CDR1 is MGHDK and CDR2 SYGVNS. The CDR3 DNA is TGTGCCAGCAGTGGATCCGGGAACTATGGCTACACCTTC. It codes for CASSGSGNYGYTF.

The gene calls are TRBV28 and TRBJ2-5; the D gene could be TRBD1 or TRBD2 (5 bases each). CDR1 MDHEN and CDR2 SYDVKM come from the germline V gene. The CDR3 spans 12 residues. V gave up 3 bases and J gave up 11 bases, with 13 bases separating them. The CDR3 loop is CASSLMKGPQYF. The CDR3 DNA follows: TGTGCCAGCAGTTTGATGAAGGGACCACAGTACTTC.

V and J are TRBV6-2 or TRBV6-3 and TRBJ2-3; D perhaps matches TRBD2 (5 bases). Germline loops: CDR1 MNHEY, CDR2 SVGEGT. CDR3 length: 15 residues. Trimming pared 8 bases from V and 1 base from J, leaving 16 bases between. CDR3 nucleotide sequence: TGTGCCAGCGATCTCTCGGGGTTTGGCACAGATACGCAGTATTTT. Its translation: CASDLSGFGTDTQYF.

This clonotype showed up just once. The rearrangement links TRBV20-1 to TRBJ2-1, with 8 bases matching TRBD1. There are 17 residues in the CDR3. Germline V gene sequence: CDR1 DFQATT, CDR2 SNEGSKA (reference sequence). V was clipped by 0 bases and J by 5 bases; unmatched bases: 12. The CDR3 sequence is CSARDEFGQGMDNEQFF. The CDR3 DNA follows: TGCAGTGCTAGAGACGAGTTCGGACAGGGAATGGACAATGAGCAGTTCTTC.

The sample holds a few counts of this clonotype. The J gene is TRBJ2-7, the V gene TRBV4-1, with 8 bases matching TRBD2. The germline V gene encodes CDR1 MGHRA and CDR2 YSYEKL. V was clipped by 3 bases and J by 6 bases; unmatched bases: 7. CDR3 length: 14 amino acids. In nucleotides, the CDR3 is TGCGCCAGCAGCCACCCGGGACTAGGGGCCGAGCAGTACTTC. Residues: CASSHPGLGAEQYF.

CDR3 amino acids: CASSLVPGGGTDTQYF. The CDR3 DNA sequence: TGTGCCAGCAGCTTAGTTCCTGGCGGGGGCACAGATACGCAGTATTTT. The chain employs TRBV7-2 and TRBJ2-3; D possibly corresponds to TRBD2 (6 bases). CDR3 length equals 16 residues. Trimming took 1 base from V and 1 from J, leaving 12 bases between them. Germline V CDR1 and CDR2: SGHTA, FQGNSA.

V usage is TRBV6-2 or TRBV6-3 and J usage is TRBJ2-1; 8 nucleotides line up with TRBD1. This CDR3 region has 13 residues. CDR1 and CDR2 from the germline V gene are MNHEY and SVGEGT. V shed 4 bases and J 7 bases; nucleotides not matched to a gene: 3. CDR3 protein: CASSFQGANEQFF. Written as DNA, the CDR3 is TGTGCCAGCAGTTTCCAGGGGGCTAATGAGCAGTTCTTC.

The chain recombines TRBV20-1 with TRBJ2-1, with 7 nucleotides matching TRBD1. This CDR3 is built from 14 residues. Unmatched junction bases numbered 9, after V lost 4 bases and J lost 6 bases. Germline values: CDR1 DFQATT, CDR2 SNEGSKA (reference sequence). The CDR3 DNA sequence: TGCAGTGCTACCTCGACAGGGAGTAGCAATGAGCAGTTCTTC. Amino acid sequence: CSATSTGSSNEQFF.